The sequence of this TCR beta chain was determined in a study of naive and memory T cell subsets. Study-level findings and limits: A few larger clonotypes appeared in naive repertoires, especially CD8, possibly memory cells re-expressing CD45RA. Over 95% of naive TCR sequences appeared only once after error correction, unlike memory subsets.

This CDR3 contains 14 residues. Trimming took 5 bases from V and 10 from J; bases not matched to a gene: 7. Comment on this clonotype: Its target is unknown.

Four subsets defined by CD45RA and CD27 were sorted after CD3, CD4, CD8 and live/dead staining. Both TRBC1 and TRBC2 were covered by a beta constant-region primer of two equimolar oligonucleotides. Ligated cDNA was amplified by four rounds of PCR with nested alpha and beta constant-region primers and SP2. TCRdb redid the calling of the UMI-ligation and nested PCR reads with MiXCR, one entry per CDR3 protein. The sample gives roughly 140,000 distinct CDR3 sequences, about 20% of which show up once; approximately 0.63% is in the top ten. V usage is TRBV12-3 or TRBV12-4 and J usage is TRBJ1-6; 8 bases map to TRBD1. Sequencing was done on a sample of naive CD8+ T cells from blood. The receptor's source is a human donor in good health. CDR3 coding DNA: TGTGCCAGCAGTCCTGGACAGGGTGGGTCACCCCTCCACTTT. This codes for CASSPGQGGSPLHF.